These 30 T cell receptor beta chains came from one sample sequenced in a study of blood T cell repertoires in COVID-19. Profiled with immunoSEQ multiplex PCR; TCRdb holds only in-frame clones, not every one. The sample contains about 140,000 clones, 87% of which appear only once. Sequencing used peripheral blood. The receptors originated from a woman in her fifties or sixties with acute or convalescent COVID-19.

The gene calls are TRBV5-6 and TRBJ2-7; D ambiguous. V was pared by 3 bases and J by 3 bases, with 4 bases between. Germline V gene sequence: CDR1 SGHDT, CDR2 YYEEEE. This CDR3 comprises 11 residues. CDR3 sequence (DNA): TGTGCCAGCAGCTCCGGCTACGAGCAGTACTTC. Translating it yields CASSSGYEQYF. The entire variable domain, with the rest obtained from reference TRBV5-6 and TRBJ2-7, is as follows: DAGVTQSPTHLIKTRGQQVTLRCSPKSGHDTVSWYQQALGQGPQFIFQYYEEEERQRGNFPDRFSGHQFPNYSSELNVNALLLGDSALYLCASSSGYEQYFGPGTRLTVT.

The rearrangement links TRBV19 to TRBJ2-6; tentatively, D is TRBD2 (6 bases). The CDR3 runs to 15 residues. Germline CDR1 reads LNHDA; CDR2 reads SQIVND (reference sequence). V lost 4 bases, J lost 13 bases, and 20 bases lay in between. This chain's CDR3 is CASSNPGTLAGVLTF. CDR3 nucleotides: TGTGCCAGTAGTAACCCAGGGACTCTCGCCGGGGTCCTGACTTTC.

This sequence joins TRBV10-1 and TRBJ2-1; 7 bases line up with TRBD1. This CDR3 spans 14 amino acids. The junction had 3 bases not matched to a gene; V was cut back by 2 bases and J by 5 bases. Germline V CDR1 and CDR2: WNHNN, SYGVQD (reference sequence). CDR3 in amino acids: CASSEPTGNNEQFF. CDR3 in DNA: TGCGCCAGCAGTGAGCCGACAGGGAACAATGAGCAGTTCTTC.

The CDR3 DNA follows: TGTGCCAGTAGTATGATTAGCGGGTCTAGCACAGATACGCAGTATTTT. Translated, it gives CASSMISGSSTDTQYF. The chain employs TRBV19 and TRBJ2-3, with 7 bases lining up with TRBD2. Germline assignment: CDR1 LNHDA and CDR2 SQIVND (reference sequence). This CDR3 contains 16 residues. Trimming cost V 3 bases and J 0 bases; bases outside gene matches: 6.

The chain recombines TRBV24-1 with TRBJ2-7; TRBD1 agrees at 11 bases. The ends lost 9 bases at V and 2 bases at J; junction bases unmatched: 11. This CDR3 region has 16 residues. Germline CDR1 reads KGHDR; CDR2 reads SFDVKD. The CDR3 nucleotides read TGTGCCACCTCCGGGACAGGGGGGCGCGAGGCCTACGAGCAGTACTTC. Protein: CATSGTGGREAYEQYF.

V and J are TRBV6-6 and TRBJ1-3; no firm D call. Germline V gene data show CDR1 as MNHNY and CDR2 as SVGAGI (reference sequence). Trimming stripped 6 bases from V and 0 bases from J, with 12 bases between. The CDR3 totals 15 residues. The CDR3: CASSPASRSGNTIYF. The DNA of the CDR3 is TGTGCCAGCAGCCCCGCGAGCCGCTCTGGAAACACCATATATTTT.

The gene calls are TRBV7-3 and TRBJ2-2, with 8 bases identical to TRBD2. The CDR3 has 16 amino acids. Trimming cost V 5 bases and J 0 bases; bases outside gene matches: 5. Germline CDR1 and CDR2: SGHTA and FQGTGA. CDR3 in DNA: TGTGCCAGCAGCCCCCGAGCGGGAGCGAACACCGGGGAGCTGTTTTTT. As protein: CASSPRAGANTGELFF.

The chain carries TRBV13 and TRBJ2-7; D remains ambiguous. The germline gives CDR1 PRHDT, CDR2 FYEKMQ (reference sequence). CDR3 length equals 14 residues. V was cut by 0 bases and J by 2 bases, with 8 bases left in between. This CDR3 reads CASSLGLPPYEQYF. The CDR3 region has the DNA TGTGCCAGCAGCTTAGGCCTACCGCCCTACGAGCAGTACTTC.

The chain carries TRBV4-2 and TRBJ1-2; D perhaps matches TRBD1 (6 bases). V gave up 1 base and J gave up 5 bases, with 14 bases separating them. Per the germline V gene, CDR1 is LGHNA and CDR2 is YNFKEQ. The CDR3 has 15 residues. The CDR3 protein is CASSQAGGAGYGYTF. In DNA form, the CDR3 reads TGTGCCAGCAGCCAAGCTGGGGGCGCTGGGTATGGCTACACCTTC.

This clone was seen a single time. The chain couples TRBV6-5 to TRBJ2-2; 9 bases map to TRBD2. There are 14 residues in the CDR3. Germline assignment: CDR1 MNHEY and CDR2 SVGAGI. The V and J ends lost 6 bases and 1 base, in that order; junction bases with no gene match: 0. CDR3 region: CASRAGGNTGELFF. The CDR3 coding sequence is TGTGCCAGCAGAGCGGGGGGGAACACCGGGGAGCTGTTTTTT.

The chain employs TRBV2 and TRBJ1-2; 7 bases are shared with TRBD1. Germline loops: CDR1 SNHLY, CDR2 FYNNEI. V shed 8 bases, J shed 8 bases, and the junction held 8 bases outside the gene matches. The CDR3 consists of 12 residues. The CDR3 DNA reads TGTGCCAGCGCGACAGGGAGAGTAGGCTACACCTTC. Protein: CASATGRVGYTF.

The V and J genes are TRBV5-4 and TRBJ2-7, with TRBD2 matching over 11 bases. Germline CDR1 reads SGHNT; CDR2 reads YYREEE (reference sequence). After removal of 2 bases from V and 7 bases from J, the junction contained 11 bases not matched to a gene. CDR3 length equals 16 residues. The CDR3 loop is CASSFSSGRPQWEQYF. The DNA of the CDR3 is TGTGCCAGCAGCTTCTCTAGCGGGAGGCCCCAGTGGGAGCAGTACTTC.

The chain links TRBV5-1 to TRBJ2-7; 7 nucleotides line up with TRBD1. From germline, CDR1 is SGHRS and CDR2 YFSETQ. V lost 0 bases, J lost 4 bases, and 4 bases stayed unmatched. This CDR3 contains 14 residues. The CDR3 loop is CASSLEGAGYEQYF. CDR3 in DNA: TGCGCCAGCAGCTTGGAGGGGGCCGGGTACGAGCAGTACTTC.

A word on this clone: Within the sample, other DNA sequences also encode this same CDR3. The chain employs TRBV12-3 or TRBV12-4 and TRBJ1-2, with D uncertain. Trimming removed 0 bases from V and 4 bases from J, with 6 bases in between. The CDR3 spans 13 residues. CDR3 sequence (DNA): TGTGCCAGCAGTTTAGCCGGGAGCTATGGCTACACCTTC. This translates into CASSLAGSYGYTF.

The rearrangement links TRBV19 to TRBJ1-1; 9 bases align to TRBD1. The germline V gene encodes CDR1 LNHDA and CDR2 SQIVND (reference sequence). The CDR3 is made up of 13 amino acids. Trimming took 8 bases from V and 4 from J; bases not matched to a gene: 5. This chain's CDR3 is CASWTGDITEAFF. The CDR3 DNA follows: TGTGCCAGTTGGACAGGGGATATCACTGAAGCTTTCTTT.

Here the CDR3 reads CASRTVSQGLFYGYTF. The CDR3 DNA reads TGTGCCAGCAGGACTGTCTCGCAGGGATTATTCTATGGCTACACCTTC. This chain connects TRBV27 to TRBJ1-2; TRBD1 is a possible D gene (5 bases). Germline V gives CDR1 MNHEY, CDR2 SMNVEV (reference sequence). The CDR3 has 16 amino acids. Trimming shortened V by 6 bases and J by 4 bases, and 21 bases separated the two germline ends.

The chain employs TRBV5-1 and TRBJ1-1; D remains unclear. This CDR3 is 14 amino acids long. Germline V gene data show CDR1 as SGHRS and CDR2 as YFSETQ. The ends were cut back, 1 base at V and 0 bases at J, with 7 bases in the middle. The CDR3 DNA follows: TGCGCCAGCAGCTTGCAGGTCATGAACACTGAAGCTTTCTTT. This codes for CASSLQVMNTEAFF.

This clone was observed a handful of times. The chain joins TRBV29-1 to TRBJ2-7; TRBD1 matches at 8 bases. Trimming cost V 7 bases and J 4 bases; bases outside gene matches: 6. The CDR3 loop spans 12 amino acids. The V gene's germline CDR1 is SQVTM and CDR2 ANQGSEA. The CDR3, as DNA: TGCAGCGCCGGGGACAGGAGTTACGAGCAGTACTTC. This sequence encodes CSAGDRSYEQYF.

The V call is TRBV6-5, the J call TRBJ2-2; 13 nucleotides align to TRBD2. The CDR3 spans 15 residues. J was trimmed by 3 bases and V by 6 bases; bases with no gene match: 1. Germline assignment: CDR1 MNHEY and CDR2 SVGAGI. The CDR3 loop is CASRTSGGYTGELFF. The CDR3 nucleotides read TGTGCCAGCAGGACTAGCGGGGGGTACACCGGGGAGCTGTTTTTT.

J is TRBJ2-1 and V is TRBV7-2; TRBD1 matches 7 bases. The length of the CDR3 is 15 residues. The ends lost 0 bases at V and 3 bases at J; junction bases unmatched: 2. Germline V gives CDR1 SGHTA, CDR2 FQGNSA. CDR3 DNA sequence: TGTGCCAGCAGCTTAGCGGGACAGAACTACAATGAGCAGTTCTTC. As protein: CASSLAGQNYNEQFF. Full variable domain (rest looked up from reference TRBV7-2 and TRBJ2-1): GAGVSQSPSNKVTEKGKDVELRCDPISGHTALYWYRQSLGQGLEFLIYFQGNSAPDKSGLPSDRFSAERTGGSVSTLTIQRTQQEDSAVYLCASSLAGQNYNEQFFGPGTRLTVL.

The CDR3 region is CASSKGRAHGDTQYF. CDR3 DNA sequence: TGTGCCAGCAGCAAAGGGCGGGCCCACGGAGATACGCAGTATTTT. This rearrangement joins TRBV21-1 to TRBJ2-3; TRBD2, the D gene given by the table, was not confirmed from the DNA. TRBV21-1 is reported as a pseudogene. The CDR3 totals 15 residues.

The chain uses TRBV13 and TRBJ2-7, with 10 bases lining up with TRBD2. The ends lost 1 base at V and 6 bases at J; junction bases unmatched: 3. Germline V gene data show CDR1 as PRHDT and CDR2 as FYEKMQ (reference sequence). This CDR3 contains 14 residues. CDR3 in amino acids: CASSLASGRGEQYF. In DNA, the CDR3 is TGTGCCAGCAGCTTAGCTAGCGGGAGAGGCGAGCAGTACTTC.

CDR3 residues: CASNPRGSGANVLTF. Written as DNA, the CDR3 is TGTGCCAGCAACCCACGGGGATCTGGGGCCAACGTCCTGACTTTC. V usage is TRBV3-1 (or the pseudogene TRBV3-2) and J usage is TRBJ2-6; maybe TRBD2 (5 bases). The CDR3 loop spans 15 amino acids. The V gene lost 7 bases and the J gene lost 1 base, with 11 bases spanning the gap. Germline V gives CDR1 LGHDT, CDR2 YNNKEL (reference sequence).

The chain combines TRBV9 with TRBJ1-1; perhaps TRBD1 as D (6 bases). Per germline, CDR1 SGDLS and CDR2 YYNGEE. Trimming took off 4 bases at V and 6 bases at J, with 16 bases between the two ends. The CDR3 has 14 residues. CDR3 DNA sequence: TGTGCCAGCAGCACAGGGTCGGTCATAGCTGAAGCTTTCTTT. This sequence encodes CASSTGSVIAEAFF.

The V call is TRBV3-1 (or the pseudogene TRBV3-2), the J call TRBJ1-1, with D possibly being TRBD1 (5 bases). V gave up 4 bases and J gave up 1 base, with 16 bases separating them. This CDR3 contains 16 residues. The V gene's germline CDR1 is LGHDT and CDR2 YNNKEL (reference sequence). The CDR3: CASSPLWPDKNTEAFF. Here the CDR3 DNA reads TGTGCCAGCAGCCCGCTCTGGCCGGACAAGAACACTGAAGCTTTCTTT.

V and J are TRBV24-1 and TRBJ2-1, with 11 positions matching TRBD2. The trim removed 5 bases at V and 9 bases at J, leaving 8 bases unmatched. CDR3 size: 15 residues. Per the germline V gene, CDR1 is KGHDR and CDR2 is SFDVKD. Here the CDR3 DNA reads TGTGCCACCAGTGGCGATAGCGGGAGGGCCCTTGAGCAGTTCTTC. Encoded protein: CATSGDSGRALEQFF.

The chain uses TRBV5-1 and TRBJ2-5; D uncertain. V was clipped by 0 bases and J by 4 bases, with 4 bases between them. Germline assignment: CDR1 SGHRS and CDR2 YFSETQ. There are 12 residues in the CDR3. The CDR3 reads CASSLAVETQYF. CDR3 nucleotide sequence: TGCGCCAGCAGCTTGGCAGTAGAGACCCAGTACTTC.

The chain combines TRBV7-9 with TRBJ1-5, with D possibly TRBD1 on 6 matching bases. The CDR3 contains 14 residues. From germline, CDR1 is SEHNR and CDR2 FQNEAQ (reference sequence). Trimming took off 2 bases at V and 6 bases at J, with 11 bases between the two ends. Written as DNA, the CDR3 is TGTGCCAGCAGCTTAAGCAGGGGTGGTCAGCCCCAGCATTTT. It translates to CASSLSRGGQPQHF.

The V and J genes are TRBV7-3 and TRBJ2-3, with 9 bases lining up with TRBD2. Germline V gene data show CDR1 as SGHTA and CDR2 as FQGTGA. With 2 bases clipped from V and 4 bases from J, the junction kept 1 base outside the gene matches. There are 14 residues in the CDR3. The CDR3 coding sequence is TGTGCCAGCAGCTTAGGACTAGCGTCAGATACGCAGTATTTT. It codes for CASSLGLASDTQYF.

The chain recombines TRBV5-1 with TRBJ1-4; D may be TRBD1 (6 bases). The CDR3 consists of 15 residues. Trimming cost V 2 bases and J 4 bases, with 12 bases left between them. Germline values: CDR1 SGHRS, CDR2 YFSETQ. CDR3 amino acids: CASSFNGQNNEKLFF. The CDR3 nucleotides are TGCGCCAGCAGCTTTAATGGACAGAATAATGAAAAACTGTTTTTT.